This T cell receptor (beta chain) was observed in a study of CD8 T cells in Susac syndrome. A quantity of roughly 0.5 to 1 ug RNA underwent reverse transcription using random hexamers. MiXCR was run by TCRdb on the immunoSEQ multiplex PCR reads, yielding one entry per CDR3 protein. The top ten hold 0.2% to 0.25% of the sample, which has about 150,000 distinct CDR3 sequences, about 94% seen once. Trimming removed 9 bases from V and 8 bases from J, with 11 bases in between. Germline CDR1 MNHEY, CDR2 SVGAGI. CDR3 size: 11 residues. The material sequenced was CD8+ T cells from PBMCs. This clonotype was sampled from a human donor with multiple sclerosis. V gene TRBV6-5 combines with J gene TRBJ2-1; D is possibly TRBD1 or TRBD2 (5 bases each). CDR3 coding DNA: TGTGCCAGTGCTCGGGGCGATGAGCAGTTCTTC. It encodes CASARGDEQFF.